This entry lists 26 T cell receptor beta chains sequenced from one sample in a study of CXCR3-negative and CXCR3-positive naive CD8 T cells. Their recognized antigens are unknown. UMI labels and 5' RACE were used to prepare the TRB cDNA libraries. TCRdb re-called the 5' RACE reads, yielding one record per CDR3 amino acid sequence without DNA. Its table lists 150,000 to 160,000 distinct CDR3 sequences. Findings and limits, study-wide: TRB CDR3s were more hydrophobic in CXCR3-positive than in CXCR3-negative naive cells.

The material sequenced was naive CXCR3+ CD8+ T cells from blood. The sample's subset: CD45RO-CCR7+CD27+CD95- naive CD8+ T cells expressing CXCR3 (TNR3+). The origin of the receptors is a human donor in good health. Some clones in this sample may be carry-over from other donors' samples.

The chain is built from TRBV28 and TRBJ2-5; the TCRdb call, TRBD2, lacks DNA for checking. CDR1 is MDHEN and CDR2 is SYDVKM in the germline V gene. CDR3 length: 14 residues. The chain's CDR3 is CASSFSLAEETQYF.

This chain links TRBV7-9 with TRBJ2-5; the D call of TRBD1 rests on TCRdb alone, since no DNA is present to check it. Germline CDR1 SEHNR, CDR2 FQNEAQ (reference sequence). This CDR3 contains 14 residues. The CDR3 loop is CASSGDRYQETQYF.

The CDR3 loop reads CASSQDPLGANEQYF. The rearrangement joins TRBV4-1 to TRBJ2-7; the D call from TCRdb, TRBD1, cannot be confirmed without DNA. Germline V gene data show CDR1 as MGHRA and CDR2 as YSYEKL. The CDR3 sequence is 15 residues long.

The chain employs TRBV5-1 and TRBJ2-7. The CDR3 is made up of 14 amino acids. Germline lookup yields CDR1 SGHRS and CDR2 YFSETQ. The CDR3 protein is CASSLEVRPYEQYF.

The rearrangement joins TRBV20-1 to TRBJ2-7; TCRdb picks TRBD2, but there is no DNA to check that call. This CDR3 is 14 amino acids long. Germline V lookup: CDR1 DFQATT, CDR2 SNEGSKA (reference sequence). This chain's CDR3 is CSARSGGVDYEQYF.

The CDR3 is CASSQGGYTGELFF. V is TRBV3-1 and J is TRBJ2-2. CDR1 is LGHDT, CDR2 YNNKEL, per germline (reference sequence). The CDR3 spans 14 residues.

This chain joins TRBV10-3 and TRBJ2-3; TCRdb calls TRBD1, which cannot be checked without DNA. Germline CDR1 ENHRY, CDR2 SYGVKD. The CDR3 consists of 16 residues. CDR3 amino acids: CAISLTKDRSTDTQYF.

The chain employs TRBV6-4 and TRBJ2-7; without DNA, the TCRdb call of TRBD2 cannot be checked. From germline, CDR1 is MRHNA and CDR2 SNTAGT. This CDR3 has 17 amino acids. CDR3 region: CASRTSTGLAGLYEQYF.

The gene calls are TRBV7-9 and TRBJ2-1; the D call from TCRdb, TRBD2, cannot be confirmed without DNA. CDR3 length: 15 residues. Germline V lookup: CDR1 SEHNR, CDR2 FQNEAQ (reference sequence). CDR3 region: CASSAGLWSYNEQFF.

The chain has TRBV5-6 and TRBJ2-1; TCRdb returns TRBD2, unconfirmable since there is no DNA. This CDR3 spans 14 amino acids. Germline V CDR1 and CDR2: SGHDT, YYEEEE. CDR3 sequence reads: CASSPWGGLNEQFF.

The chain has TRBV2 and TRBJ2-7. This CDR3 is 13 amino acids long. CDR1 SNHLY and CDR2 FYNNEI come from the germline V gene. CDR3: CASQPQGIYEQYF.

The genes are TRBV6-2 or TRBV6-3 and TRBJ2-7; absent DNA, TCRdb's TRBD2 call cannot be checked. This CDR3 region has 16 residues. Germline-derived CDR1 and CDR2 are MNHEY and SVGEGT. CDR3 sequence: CASSYSTSGRTDEQYF.

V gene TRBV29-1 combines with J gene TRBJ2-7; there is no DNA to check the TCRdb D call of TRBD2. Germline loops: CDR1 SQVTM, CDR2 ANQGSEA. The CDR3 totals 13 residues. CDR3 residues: CSVGGLASYEQYF.

The CDR3 is CASAGTSGIYNEQFF. The J gene is TRBJ2-1, the V gene TRBV12-5; without DNA, the TCRdb call of TRBD2 cannot be checked. Germline V gives CDR1 LGHNT, CDR2 FRNRAP. CDR3 size: 15 residues. The variable domain in full, with the rest retrieved from reference TRBV12-5 and TRBJ2-1, is DARVTQTPRHKVTEMGQEVTMRCQPILGHNTVFWYRQTMMQGLELLAYFRNRAPLDDSGMPKDRFSAEMPDATLATLKIQPSEPRDSAVYFCASAGTSGIYNEQFFGPGTRLTVL.

Here the CDR3 reads CATHNGGGLNTEAFF. The V gene is TRBV10-2, the J gene TRBJ1-1. The CDR3 sequence is 15 residues long. Germline V gene sequence: CDR1 WSHSY, CDR2 SAAADI.

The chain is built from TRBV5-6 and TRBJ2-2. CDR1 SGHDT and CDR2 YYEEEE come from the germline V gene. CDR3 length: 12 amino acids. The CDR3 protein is CASSLDFRELFF. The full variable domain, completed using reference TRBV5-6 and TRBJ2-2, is DAGVTQSPTHLIKTRGQQVTLRCSPKSGHDTVSWYQQALGQGPQFIFQYYEEEERQRGNFPDRFSGHQFPNYSSELNVNALLLGDSALYLCASSLDFRELFFGEGSRLTVL.

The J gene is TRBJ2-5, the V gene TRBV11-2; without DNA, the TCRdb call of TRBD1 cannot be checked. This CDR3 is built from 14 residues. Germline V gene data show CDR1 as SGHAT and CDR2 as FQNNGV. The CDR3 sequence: CASSAGRFQETQYF.

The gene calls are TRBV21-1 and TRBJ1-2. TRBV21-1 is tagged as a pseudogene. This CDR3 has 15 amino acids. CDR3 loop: CASSKTHFRNNGYTF.

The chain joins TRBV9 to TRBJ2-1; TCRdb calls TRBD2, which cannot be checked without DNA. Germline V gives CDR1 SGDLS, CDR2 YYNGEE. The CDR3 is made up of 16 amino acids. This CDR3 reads CASSAEGPFLYNEQFF.

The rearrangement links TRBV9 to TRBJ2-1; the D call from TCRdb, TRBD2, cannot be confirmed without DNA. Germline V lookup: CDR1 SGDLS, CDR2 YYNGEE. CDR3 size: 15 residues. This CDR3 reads CASSVGISGGNEQFF.

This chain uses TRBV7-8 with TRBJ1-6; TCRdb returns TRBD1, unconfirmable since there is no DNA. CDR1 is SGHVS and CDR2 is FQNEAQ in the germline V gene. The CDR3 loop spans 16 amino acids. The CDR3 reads CASSLGPTGTNSPLHF.

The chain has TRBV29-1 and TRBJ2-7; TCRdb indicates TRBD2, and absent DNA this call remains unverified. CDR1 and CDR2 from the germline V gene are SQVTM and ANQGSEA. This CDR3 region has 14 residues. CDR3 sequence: CSGRLAGGAYEQYF.

The CDR3: CASSSGLAGGEETQYF. This chain joins TRBV27 and TRBJ2-5; the TRBD2 assignment by TCRdb is unverifiable without DNA. Germline values: CDR1 MNHEY, CDR2 SMNVEV (reference sequence). The CDR3 contains 16 residues.

This CDR3 is CASSESQTGGWQETQYF. The chain uses TRBV25-1 and TRBJ2-5; TCRdb gives TRBD1 as the D gene, but with no DNA this cannot be confirmed. This CDR3 is 17 amino acids long. CDR1 and CDR2 (germline): MGHDK, SYGVNS.

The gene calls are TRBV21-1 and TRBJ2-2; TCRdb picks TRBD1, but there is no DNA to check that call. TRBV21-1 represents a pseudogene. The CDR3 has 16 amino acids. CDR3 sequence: CASSKVGDRGPGELFF.

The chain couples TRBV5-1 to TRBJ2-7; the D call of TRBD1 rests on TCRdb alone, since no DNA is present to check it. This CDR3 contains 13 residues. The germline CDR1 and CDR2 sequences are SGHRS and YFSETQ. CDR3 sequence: CASSLVPGLEQYF.